A single sample gave rise to the 22 T cell receptor beta chains below, sequenced in a study of blood T cell repertoires in COVID-19. The protocol was immunoSEQ multiplex PCR, while the TCRdb copy is restricted to in-frame clones and leaves out a portion. This table has 150,000 to 200,000 clones, 85% to 95% appearing once. Source material: peripheral blood. These receptors all stem from a man in his fifties with acute or convalescent COVID-19.

The rearrangement links TRBV2 to TRBJ2-5; maybe TRBD1 (6 bases). Germline V gene data show CDR1 as SNHLY and CDR2 as FYNNEI. The CDR3 totals 13 residues. V dropped 4 bases and J dropped 2 bases, with 8 bases sitting between them. The CDR3 bases are TGTGCCAGCAGTGCGGACAGACAAGAGACCCAGTACTTC. Its translation is CASSADRQETQYF.

The chain combines TRBV7-2 with TRBJ2-5, with 13 bases lining up with TRBD2. CDR1 is SGHTA and CDR2 is FQGNSA in the germline V gene. Trimming took 6 bases from V and 5 from J; bases not matched to a gene: 6. CDR3 length equals 15 residues. CDR3 in amino acids: CASSSLAGGLETQYF. The CDR3 nucleotides are TGTGCCAGCAGTTCACTAGCGGGGGGGCTGGAGACCCAGTACTTC.

The chain couples TRBV5-1 to TRBJ1-1, with D perhaps matching TRBD1 (5 bases). In germline, CDR1 is SGHRS, CDR2 YFSETQ. CDR3 length equals 13 residues. V shed 3 bases and J shed 8 bases, with 14 bases lying between them. The CDR3 is CASSSGDRAEAFF. CDR3 DNA: TGCGCCAGCAGCTCCGGAGACAGAGCAGAAGCTTTCTTT.

CDR3 coding DNA: TGTGCCAGCAGTCCTGGGACACCTGTTAACTATGGCTACACCTTC. Translated: CASSPGTPVNYGYTF. The J gene is TRBJ1-2, the V gene TRBV27; TRBD1 is a possible D gene (6 bases). The V gene lost 5 bases and the J gene lost 1 base, with 14 bases spanning the gap. Per the germline V gene, CDR1 is MNHEY and CDR2 is SMNVEV (reference sequence). This CDR3 comprises 15 residues.

CDR3 residues: CASSFPNTDTQYF. The CDR3 bases are TGTGCCAGCAGTTTCCCCAACACAGATACGCAGTATTTT. The V and J genes are TRBV28 and TRBJ2-3; D is uncertain. The germline gives CDR1 MDHEN, CDR2 SYDVKM. Between the trimmed V and J ends, which lost 3 bases and 2 bases, there was a span of 6 bases. CDR3 length: 13 amino acids.

The rearrangement links TRBV29-1 to TRBJ2-3; the D is unclear. Germline CDR1 reads SQVTM; CDR2 reads ANQGSEA. The CDR3 spans 11 residues. V was clipped by 6 bases and J by 3 bases, with 7 bases between them. The CDR3 DNA reads as TGCAGCGTCACAGTTACAGATACGCAGTATTTT. Translated: CSVTVTDTQYF.

The CDR3: CATRGGSGNTIYF. CDR3 coding DNA: TGTGCCACCAGGGGGGGTTCCGGAAACACCATATATTTT. The genes are TRBV6-5 and TRBJ1-3, with 7 bases fitting TRBD1. This CDR3 region has 13 residues. Germline trimming cut 10 bases from V and 4 bases from J; bases unmatched to any gene: 7. Germline CDR1 is MNHEY and CDR2 is SVGAGI.

As to this clone: Other DNA variants within this sample encode the same CDR3. The rearrangement links TRBV6-2 or TRBV6-3 to TRBJ1-1; a weak D match, TRBD1 (5 bases). This CDR3 has 13 residues. Germline assignment: CDR1 MNHEY and CDR2 SVGEGT. Trimming removed 2 bases from V and 2 bases from J, with 6 bases in between. The CDR3 sequence is CASSYRGNTEAFF. CDR3 DNA sequence: TGTGCCAGCAGTTACAGGGGCAACACTGAAGCTTTCTTT.

The chain combines TRBV6-5 with TRBJ2-7; unclear D gene. Trimming shortened V by 11 bases and J by 0 bases, and 11 bases separated the two germline ends. Germline CDR1 MNHEY, CDR2 SVGAGI. The CDR3 has 12 amino acids. The CDR3 sequence is CAASFSSYEQYV. The CDR3 region has the DNA TGTGCCGCGTCCTTTAGCTCCTACGAGCAGTACGTC.

The DNA of the CDR3 is TGCGCCAGCAGGCGGTTTTCTGATACGCAGTATTTT. Translated, it gives CASRRFSDTQYF. The chain joins TRBV10-2 to TRBJ2-3, with D hard to call. The CDR3 extends over 12 amino acids. The V gene's germline CDR1 is WSHSY and CDR2 SAAADI. V lost 6 bases to trimming and J lost 6 bases, with 10 bases between them.

The genes are TRBV18 and TRBJ2-7; 12 bases are shared with TRBD1. Germline CDR1 is KGHSH and CDR2 is LQKENI. V trimming: 4 bases; J trimming: 5 bases; junction bases outside the gene matches: 9. The CDR3 runs 16 residues. CDR3 sequence: CASSLIPGQGAHEQYF. CDR3 DNA: TGTGCCAGCTCACTGATACCGGGACAGGGGGCCCACGAGCAGTACTTC.

For the CDR3, the DNA is TGTGCCAGCAGTGCCTACAGAGCAACTAATGAAAAACTGTTTTTT. Translating it yields CASSAYRATNEKLFF. The V and J genes are TRBV28 and TRBJ1-4; D gene ambiguous. The germline V gene encodes CDR1 MDHEN and CDR2 SYDVKM. There are 15 residues in the CDR3. V lost 5 bases and J lost 0, with 10 bases in between.

This chain joins TRBV7-8 and TRBJ2-5; D unclear. Germline CDR1 SGHVS, CDR2 FQNEAQ. V lost 5 bases to trimming and J lost 5 bases, with 9 bases between them. This CDR3 has 12 amino acids. CDR3 in amino acids: CASSASRETQYF. Here the CDR3 DNA reads TGTGCCAGCAGCGCAAGCCGGGAGACCCAGTACTTC.

The V call is TRBV28, the J call TRBJ1-5, with D tentatively TRBD1 (6 bases). The germline V gene has CDR1 MDHEN and CDR2 SYDVKM. V was trimmed by 6 bases and J by 1 base, leaving 13 bases between them. The CDR3 has 15 amino acids. CDR3 loop: CASSPGVGSNQPQHF. The CDR3 region has the DNA TGTGCCAGCAGCCCAGGGGTGGGGAGCAATCAGCCCCAGCATTTT.

The chain joins TRBV28 to TRBJ1-5; D remains ambiguous. V gave up 1 base and J gave up 5 bases, with 9 bases separating them. The germline CDR1 and CDR2 sequences are MDHEN and SYDVKM. The CDR3 has 14 residues. The CDR3 spells CASSLSSGYQPQHF. The CDR3 coding sequence is TGTGCCAGCAGTTTATCCTCGGGGTATCAGCCCCAGCATTTT.

The V gene is TRBV19, the J gene TRBJ2-5; D might be TRBD2 (7 bases). The CDR3 totals 17 residues. Trimming removed 3 bases at V and 1 base at J, with 18 bases between. Germline V gene sequence: CDR1 LNHDA, CDR2 SQIVND (reference sequence). CDR3 DNA sequence: TGTGCCAGTAGTATTGGCGGGGGCCTGGGGGGCCAAGAGACCCAGTACTTC. It translates to CASSIGGGLGGQETQYF.

The chain links TRBV2 to TRBJ2-3; unclear D gene. Germline loops: CDR1 SNHLY, CDR2 FYNNEI. Trimming took off 7 bases at V and 8 bases at J, with 13 bases between the two ends. The CDR3 spans 12 residues. The CDR3 here is CASTSSGPTQYF. CDR3 in DNA: TGTGCCAGCACTTCCTCAGGCCCTACGCAGTATTTT.

Here the CDR3 DNA reads TGTGCCAGCAGTTTCGCTAGCGGGGCCTACAATGAGCAGTTCTTC. The encoded protein is CASSFASGAYNEQFF. J is TRBJ2-1 and V is TRBV6-2 or TRBV6-3; 9 bases are a match to TRBD2. Trimming cost V 4 bases and J 2 bases; bases outside gene matches: 3. Germline-derived CDR1 and CDR2 are MNHEY and SVGEGT. The CDR3 length is 15 residues.

V and J are TRBV7-9 and TRBJ1-5; the D gene is possibly TRBD1 (5 bases). Trimming pared 6 bases from V and 10 bases from J, leaving 13 bases between. The CDR3 contains 12 residues. CDR1 and CDR2 (germline): SEHNR, FQNEAQ (reference sequence). CDR3 residues: CASRDQGGPQHF. The DNA of the CDR3 is TGTGCCAGCAGGGACCAGGGAGGTCCCCAGCATTTT. Full variable domain (missing parts from reference TRBV7-9 and TRBJ1-5): DTGVSQNPRHKITKRGQNVTFRCDPISEHNRLYWYRQTLGQGPEFLTYFQNEAQLEKSRLLSDRFSAERPKGSFSTLEIQRTEQGDSAMYLCASRDQGGPQHFGDGTRLSIL.

J is TRBJ2-2 and V is TRBV6-5; D is perhaps TRBD2 (6 bases). CDR3 length: 13 amino acids. Per the germline V gene, CDR1 is MNHEY and CDR2 is SVGAGI. Trimming shortened V by 6 bases and J by 1 base, and 6 bases separated the two germline ends. The CDR3, as DNA: TGTGCCAGCAGGCGGGGGAACACCGGGGAGCTGTTTTTT. It codes for CASRRGNTGELFF.

The V and J genes are TRBV7-3 and TRBJ1-2; possibly TRBD1 for D (5 bases). V gave up 6 bases and J gave up 6 bases, with 11 bases separating them. CDR3 length: 12 residues. Germline V gene lookup returns CDR1 SGHTA and CDR2 FQGTGA. CDR3 in DNA: TGTGCCAGCAGTTCCCGGGGGGATGGCTACACCTTC. It specifies CASSSRGDGYTF. Combining the CDR3 with reference TRBV7-3 and TRBJ1-2 gives the whole variable domain GAGVSQTPSNKVTEKGKYVELRCDPISGHTALYWYRQSLGQGPEFLIYFQGTGAADDSGLPNDRFFAVRPEGSVSTLKIQRTERGDSAVYLCASSSRGDGYTFGSGTRLTVV.

This clone was counted once. Here the CDR3 DNA reads TGTGCCAGCAGCTTAAGCGGGGCCGGGCACTACGAGCAGTACTTC. Translation gives CASSLSGAGHYEQYF. The chain is built from TRBV7-2 and TRBJ2-7, with 7 bases matching TRBD2. CDR3 length: 15 amino acids. Germline-derived CDR1 and CDR2 are SGHTA and FQGNSA. Unmatched junction bases numbered 7, after V lost 2 bases and J lost 3 bases.